A single sample gave rise to the 23 T cell receptor beta chains below, sequenced in a study of CD8+ T cells in alopecia areata. Reverse transcription of extracted RNA yielded cDNA, which provided the sequencing template. TCRdb's table, derived via immunoSEQ multiplex PCR, lists solely in-frame clones and lacks some. This sample comprises about 120,000 clones, none seen once only. The sequenced material came from lesional skin. These receptors were collected from a C3H/HeJ mouse with alopecia areata. For this strain, the MHC haplotype corresponds to H2-k.

This clone was detected a few times. Gene names refer to mouse genes. The read stops 4 residues short of the end of the CDR3; the missing end is completed from the germline J gene. The chain is built from TRBV1 and TRBJ2-1, with 7 bases lining up with TRBD2. This CDR3 comprises 16 residues. The V gene end was trimmed by 0 bases and the J gene end by 1 base; junction bases not matched to a gene: 3. Germline V gene sequence: CDR1 NSQYPW, CDR2 LRSPGD (reference sequence). This chain's CDR3 is CTCSADGGSNYAEQFF. CDR3 bases read: TGCACCTGCAGTGCAGATGGGGGGTCAAACTATGCT.

A remark on this clone: Gene names refer to mouse genes. Read sequence stops 4 residues before the CDR3 end, and the germline J gene provides the missing end. V is TRBV19 and J is TRBJ2-7, with 7 nucleotides matching TRBD2. Trimming removed 3 bases from V and 0 bases from J; junction bases left unmatched: 12. The CDR3 runs to 17 residues. Germline V gene lookup returns CDR1 FNHDT and CDR2 SITEND (reference sequence). Incomplete CDR3 DNA: TGTGCCAGCAGTAAAGGCCCCCACTGGGGTTTCTCCTAT. Its translation: CASSKGPHWGFSY. Given in full, the CDR3 is CASSKGPHWGFSYEQYF. The variable domain in full, completed from reference TRBV19 and TRBJ2-7, reads GGIITQTPKFLIGQEGQKLTLKCQQNFNHDTMYWYRQDSGKGLRLIYYSITENDLQKGDLSEGYDASREKKSSFSLTVTSAQKNEMAVFLCASSKGPHWGFSYEQYFGPGTRLTVL.

Worth noting for this clone: Genes and germline come from the mouse. The read terminates 4 residues before the CDR3 end, so the remaining end is supplied by the germline J gene. The genes are TRBV1 and TRBJ1-4; possibly TRBD1 for D (6 bases). The CDR3 contains 16 residues. CDR1 NSQYPW and CDR2 LRSPGD come from the germline V gene (reference sequence). The CDR3 here is CTCSAAGTGGLERLFF. The sequenced part of the CDR3 DNA is TGCACCTGCAGTGCAGCCGGGACGGGGGGCCTCGAA. The whole variable domain, remainder taken from reference TRBV1 and TRBJ1-4, is VTLLEQNPRWRLVPRGQAVNLRCILKNSQYPWMSWYQQDLQKQLQWLFTLRSPGDKEVKSLPGADYLATRVTDTELRLQVANMSQGRTLYCTCSAAGTGGLERLFFGHGTKLSVL.

The sample holds many counts of this clone. Genes and germline are mouse. The sequenced CDR3 bases are TGTGCCAGCGGGGACTGGGGGGGCCGTGCT. This sequence encodes CASGDWGGRA. The CDR3 reads in full as CASGDWGGRAEQFF. The V call is TRBV13-3, the J call TRBJ2-1; 14 bases fit TRBD2. Read coverage stops 4 residues before the CDR3 terminus; the germline J gene supplies the remainder. Germline V gives CDR1 NNHDY, CDR2 SYVADS. This CDR3 has 14 residues. V dropped 7 bases and J dropped 6; count of bases not matched to a gene: 3.

This clone was detected only a few times. These gene names are mouse names. The read falls 4 residues short of the CDR3 end, and the missing part is taken from the germline J gene. J is TRBJ2-1 and V is TRBV1, with 7 bases lining up with TRBD2. The ends lost 3 bases at V and 0 bases at J; junction bases unmatched: 5. Germline CDR1 is NSQYPW and CDR2 is LRSPGD (reference sequence). The CDR3 loop spans 16 amino acids. CDR3 residues: CTCSAGLADNYAEQFF. CDR3 DNA (partial): TGCACCTGCAGTGCTGGACTGGCGGATAACTATGCT.

This clone has at least ten counts. The gene names here belong to mouse. Read data end 4 residues before the CDR3 end; the end is taken from the germline J gene. The chain joins TRBV13-3 to TRBJ2-5; TRBD2 might be the D (6 bases). This CDR3 is built from 11 residues. Per germline, CDR1 NNHDY and CDR2 SYVADS. The DNA read from the CDR3 is TGTGCCAGCTCTGGGGCAGAC. This translates into CASSGAD. The whole CDR3 sequence reads CASSGADTQYF.

A remark on this clone: The genes are named according to mouse. The read ends 4 residues early relative to the CDR3; the germline J gene fills the gap. This chain connects TRBV13-3 to TRBJ2-2, with TRBD2 matching over 10 bases. There are 16 residues in the CDR3. CDR1 is NNHDY, CDR2 SYVADS, per germline. V was clipped by 2 bases and J by 4 bases; unmatched bases: 5. The CDR3 DNA, read in part, is TGTGCCAGCAGTGACGGCTGGGGGGGCTCCACCGGG. It yields the protein CASSDGWGGSTG. The CDR3, in full, reads CASSDGWGGSTGQLYF.

The table lists this clone with a few counts. Mouse gene names apply. The DNA ends 4 residues before the CDR3 does, and the rest of the CDR3 is filled in from the germline J gene. The V and J genes are TRBV19 and TRBJ2-1; 8 nucleotides agree with TRBD2. The CDR3 covers 14 residues. Germline V gives CDR1 FNHDT, CDR2 SITEND (reference sequence). J gave up 6 bases and V 4 bases, and 6 bases lay outside the gene matches. The CDR3 bases that were read are TGTGCCAGCAGTCCCGGGACTGGTCTTGCT. Protein: CASSPGTGLA. The whole CDR3 sequence reads CASSPGTGLAEQFF.

With respect to this clone: Gene names are mouse gene names. The CDR3 goes on 4 residues after the read ends, and that part is filled in from the germline J gene. The V and J genes are TRBV13-1 and TRBJ1-1; the D gene is possibly TRBD1 (5 bases). The germline V gene has CDR1 NSHNY and CDR2 SYGAGN. Trimming left V 0 bases short and J 1 base short, with 10 bases between. The CDR3 covers 15 residues. CDR3 DNA, as far as it was read: TGTGCCAGCAGTGATGCCAGGACACAAAACACA. This translates into CASSDARTQNT. The whole CDR3 reads CASSDARTQNTEVFF.

The table lists this clone with a few counts. Each gene name is a mouse one. The missing CDR3 end, 4 residues past where the read stops, is filled in from the germline J gene. This chain uses TRBV19 with TRBJ1-4, with D possibly TRBD1 on 6 matching bases. V shed 2 bases and J shed 5 bases, with 13 bases lying between them. This CDR3 region has 15 residues. The germline V gene encodes CDR1 FNHDT and CDR2 SITEND (reference sequence). CDR3 sequence: CASSITLDRNERLFF. CDR3 DNA, as far as it was read: TGTGCCAGCAGTATTACCCTGGACAGAAACGAA. Based on the CDR3 plus reference TRBV19 and TRBJ1-4, the full variable domain is GGIITQTPKFLIGQEGQKLTLKCQQNFNHDTMYWYRQDSGKGLRLIYYSITENDLQKGDLSEGYDASREKKSSFSLTVTSAQKNEMAVFLCASSITLDRNERLFFGHGTKLSVL.

There are many counts of this clone. Gene labels here are mouse ones. Sequencing ends 4 residues short of the CDR3 end; the germline J gene provides the rest. J is TRBJ1-1 and V is TRBV13-3; D is unclear. CDR1 is NNHDY and CDR2 is SYVADS in the germline V gene. The CDR3 has 13 amino acids. The part of the CDR3 DNA that was read is TGTGCCAGCAGTGATGCTGGCTGGGGA. Translating it yields CASSDAGWG. The whole CDR3 reads CASSDAGWGEVFF.

This clone was observed many times. All gene names here are mouse names. The CDR3 goes on 4 residues after the read ends, and that part is filled in from the germline J gene. This chain joins TRBV1 and TRBJ2-7, with a tentative D call TRBD1 (6 bases). The length of the CDR3 is 16 residues. Deletions cut 0 bases from V and 0 bases from J, with 12 bases between. Germline V lookup: CDR1 NSQYPW, CDR2 LRSPGD (reference sequence). The CDR3: CTCSADPGHFSYEQYF. The covered CDR3 bases are TGCACCTGCAGTGCAGACCCGGGACATTTCTCCTAT.

This clone was observed a few times. The listed genes are named as in mouse. The read ends 4 residues before the CDR3 terminus; that terminus is restored from the germline J gene. The chain uses TRBV13-3 and TRBJ2-7, with a tentative D call TRBD2 (7 bases). V lost 1 base, J lost 0 bases, and 14 bases lay in between. Germline V lookup: CDR1 NNHDY, CDR2 SYVADS. This CDR3 is built from 16 residues. The covered CDR3 bases are TGTGCCAGCAGTGATTTTGAGGGGGGGAGCTCCTAT. It translates to CASSDFEGGSSY. The CDR3 in full is CASSDFEGGSSYEQYF.

This clone was found many times. Germline and genes here are mouse. The read terminates 4 residues before the CDR3 end, so the remaining end is supplied by the germline J gene. The rearrangement uses TRBV13-3 and TRBJ1-4; D possibly corresponds to TRBD1 (6 bases). This CDR3 is 14 amino acids long. In germline, CDR1 is NNHDY, CDR2 SYVADS. The V and J ends lost 0 bases and 5 bases respectively, with 8 bases between them. CDR3 bases read: TGTGCCAGCAGTGATGCAACAGGGAACGAA. Residues: CASSDATGNE. The full CDR3 protein reads CASSDATGNERLFF.

As concerns this clone: Mouse names are used for the genes. The read halts 4 residues ahead of the CDR3 end, with the missing end drawn from the germline J gene. V is TRBV13-3 and J is TRBJ2-3; weak D call: TRBD1 (6 bases). This CDR3 comprises 15 residues. Germline CDR1 reads NNHDY; CDR2 reads SYVADS. V was cut by 4 bases and J by 3 bases, with 15 bases left in between. CDR3 DNA (partial): TGTGCCAGCAGTTCCCTAACAGGGAGGGCAGAA. Translated, it gives CASSSLTGRAE. Given in full, the CDR3 is CASSSLTGRAETLYF.

This clone was seen a few times. Any gene name here is a mouse gene name. The sequence runs out 4 residues before the end of the CDR3; the remainder is reconstructed from the germline J gene. The chain combines TRBV13-3 with TRBJ2-2, with TRBD1 identical over 8 bases. CDR1 is NNHDY, CDR2 SYVADS, per germline. J gave up 3 bases and V 7 bases, and 5 bases lay outside the gene matches. The CDR3 is 14 residues long. The CDR3 bases that were read are TGTGCCAGCCGCCTACAGGGGGACACCGGG. Translation: CASRLQGDTG. The whole CDR3 region reads CASRLQGDTGQLYF.

This clone was seen many times. Any gene name here is a mouse gene name. The read ends 4 residues before the CDR3 terminus; that terminus is restored from the germline J gene. The chain combines TRBV1 with TRBJ1-2; D is perhaps TRBD1 (6 bases). The ends were cut back, 4 bases at V and 1 base at J, with 10 bases in the middle. The CDR3 has 14 residues. The germline V gene encodes CDR1 NSQYPW and CDR2 LRSPGD (reference sequence). Incomplete CDR3 DNA: TGCACCTGCAGTGACAGGGAGGGAAACTCC. This encodes CTCSDREGNS. The full CDR3 is CTCSDREGNSDYTF. Looking up the rest from reference TRBV1 and TRBJ1-2 gives the full variable domain: VTLLEQNPRWRLVPRGQAVNLRCILKNSQYPWMSWYQQDLQKQLQWLFTLRSPGDKEVKSLPGADYLATRVTDTELRLQVANMSQGRTLYCTCSDREGNSDYTFGSGTRLLVI.

Comments on this clone: Mouse names are used for the genes. The read halts 4 residues ahead of the CDR3 end, with the missing end drawn from the germline J gene. The chain recombines TRBV13-3 with TRBJ1-4, with a weak D call TRBD1 (6 bases). The germline CDR1 and CDR2 sequences are NNHDY and SYVADS. The length of the CDR3 is 14 residues. V was shortened by 2 bases and J by 5 bases, with 10 bases between the two germline ends. CDR3 DNA, as far as it was read: TGTGCCAGCAGTGAGATGGGACAAAACGAA. Translation: CASSEMGQNE. The CDR3 in its entirety is CASSEMGQNERLFF.

A note on this clone: Mouse gene names and germline throughout. The CDR3 end lies 4 residues beyond the end of the read and is filled in from the germline J gene. J is TRBJ1-2 and V is TRBV1; no reliable D call. The CDR3 sequence is 13 residues long. CDR1 NSQYPW and CDR2 LRSPGD come from the germline V gene (reference sequence). The CDR3 sequence is CTCSADMVYDYTF. The CDR3 DNA, read in part, is TGCACCTGCAGTGCAGATATGGTTTAC.

This clone occurred a few times. Gene names refer to mouse genes. Read data end 4 residues before the CDR3 end; the end is taken from the germline J gene. V usage is TRBV19 and J usage is TRBJ2-1; 9 nucleotides agree with TRBD2. J lost 5 bases, V lost 7 bases, and 7 bases had no gene match. CDR1 and CDR2 from the germline V gene are FNHDT and SITEND (reference sequence). The CDR3 length is 14 residues. The CDR3 bases that were read are TGTGCCAGCCGTCGACTGGGGGTCGATGCT. It is translated as CASRRLGVDA. The whole CDR3 reads CASRRLGVDAEQFF.

This clone was detected only a few times. TCRdb's protein does not match the DNA translation at residue 12; the protein provided is translated from the DNA. These gene names are mouse names. The CDR3 end falls 3 residues outside the read, so it is completed with the germline J gene. The J gene is TRBJ1-3, the V gene TRBV13-3; TRBD1 matches 7 bases. This CDR3 spans 15 amino acids. Germline loops: CDR1 NNHDY, CDR2 SYVADS. The junction had 7 bases not matched to a gene; V was cut back by 5 bases and J by 2 bases. Incomplete CDR3 DNA: TGTGCCAGCAGGATTAGGGGGCGCGCTGGAAATACG. This translates into CASRIRGRAGNT. The complete CDR3 protein is CASRIRGRAGNTLYF.

For this clone: These gene names are mouse names. The observed sequence ends 4 residues before the CDR3 terminus, with the missing tail filled in from the germline J gene. The chain couples TRBV13-3 to TRBJ1-1; D is ambiguous. This CDR3 region has 13 residues. Looked up from germline, CDR1 is NNHDY and CDR2 is SYVADS. With 7 bases removed from V and 0 bases from J, the gap between germline ends came to 10 bases. The chain's CDR3 is CASPTPANTEVFF. The DNA read from the CDR3 is TGTGCCAGCCCCACGCCAGCAAACACA.

Turning to this clone: Mouse names are used for the genes. The sequence runs out 4 residues before the end of the CDR3; the remainder is reconstructed from the germline J gene. The chain couples TRBV13-3 to TRBJ2-7, with D hard to call. Deletions cut 5 bases from V and 0 bases from J, with 9 bases between. CDR1 and CDR2 from the germline V gene are NNHDY and SYVADS. The CDR3 length is 13 residues. This CDR3 is CASRTEFSYEQYF. CDR3 DNA, as far as it was read: TGTGCCAGCAGAACAGAATTCTCCTAT.